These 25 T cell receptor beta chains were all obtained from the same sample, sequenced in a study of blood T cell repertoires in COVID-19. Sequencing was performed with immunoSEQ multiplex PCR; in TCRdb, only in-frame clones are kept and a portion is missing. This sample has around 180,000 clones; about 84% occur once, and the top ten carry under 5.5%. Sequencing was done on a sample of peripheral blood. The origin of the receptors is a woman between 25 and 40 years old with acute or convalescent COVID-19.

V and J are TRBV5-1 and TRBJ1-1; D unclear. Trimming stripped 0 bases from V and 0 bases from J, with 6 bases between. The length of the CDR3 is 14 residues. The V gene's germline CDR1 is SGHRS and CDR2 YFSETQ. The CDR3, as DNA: TGCGCCAGCAGCTTGGCTTCGGTGAACACTGAAGCTTTCTTT. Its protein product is CASSLASVNTEAFF.

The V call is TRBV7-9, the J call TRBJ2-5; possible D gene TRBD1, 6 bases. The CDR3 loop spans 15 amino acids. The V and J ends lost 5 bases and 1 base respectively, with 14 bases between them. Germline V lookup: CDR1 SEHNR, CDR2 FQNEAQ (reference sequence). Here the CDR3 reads CASSGTGSPQETQYF. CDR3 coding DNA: TGTGCCAGCAGCGGAACAGGGTCCCCCCAAGAGACCCAGTACTTC.

Written as DNA, the CDR3 is TGCGCCAGCAGGCGCCCGGGACAGGATGAAAAACTGTTTTTT. This sequence encodes CASRRPGQDEKLFF. V usage is TRBV5-1 and J usage is TRBJ1-4; 8 bases fit TRBD1. The V gene end was trimmed by 5 bases and the J gene end by 6 bases; junction bases not matched to a gene: 6. Germline-derived CDR1 and CDR2 are SGHRS and YFSETQ. This CDR3 contains 14 residues.

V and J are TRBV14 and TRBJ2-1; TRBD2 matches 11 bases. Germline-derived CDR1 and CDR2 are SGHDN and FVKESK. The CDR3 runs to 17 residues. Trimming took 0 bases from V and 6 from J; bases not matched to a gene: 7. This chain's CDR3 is CASSQETGLAGFNEQFF. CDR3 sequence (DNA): TGTGCCAGCAGCCAAGAGACAGGACTAGCGGGCTTCAATGAGCAGTTCTTC. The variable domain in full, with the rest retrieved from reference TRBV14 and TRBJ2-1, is EAGVTQFPSHSVIEKGQTVTLRCDPISGHDNLYWYRRVMGKEIKFLLHFVKESKQDESGMPNNRFLAERTGGTYSTLKVQPAELEDSGVYFCASSQETGLAGFNEQFFGPGTRLTVL.

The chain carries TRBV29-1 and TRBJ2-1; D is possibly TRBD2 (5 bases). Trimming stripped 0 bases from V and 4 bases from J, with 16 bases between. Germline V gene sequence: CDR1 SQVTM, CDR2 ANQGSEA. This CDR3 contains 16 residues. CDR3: CSVEDLRASFYNEQFF. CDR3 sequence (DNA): TGCAGCGTTGAAGATCTGAGGGCCTCATTTTACAATGAGCAGTTCTTC.

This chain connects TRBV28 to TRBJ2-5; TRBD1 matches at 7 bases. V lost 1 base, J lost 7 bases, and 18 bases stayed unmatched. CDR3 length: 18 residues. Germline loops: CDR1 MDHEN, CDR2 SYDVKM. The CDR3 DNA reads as TGTGCCAGCAGTTTATTAGAAATCCGGACAGGAAGGAACGGGACCCAGTACTTC. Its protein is CASSLLEIRTGRNGTQYF.

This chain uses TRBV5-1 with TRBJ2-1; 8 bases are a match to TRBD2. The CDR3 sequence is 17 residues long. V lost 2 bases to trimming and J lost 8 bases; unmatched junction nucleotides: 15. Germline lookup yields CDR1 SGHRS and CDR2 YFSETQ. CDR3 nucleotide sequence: TGCGCCAGCAGCTTAGGGACCGGGACTAGTGTTATAGATGAGCAGTTCTTC. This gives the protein CASSLGTGTSVIDEQFF. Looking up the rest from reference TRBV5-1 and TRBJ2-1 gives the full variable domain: KAGVTQTPRYLIKTRGQQVTLSCSPISGHRSVSWYQQTPGQGLQFLFEYFSETQRNKGNFPGRFSGRQFSNSRSEMNVSTLELGDSALYLCASSLGTGTSVIDEQFFGPGTRLTVL.

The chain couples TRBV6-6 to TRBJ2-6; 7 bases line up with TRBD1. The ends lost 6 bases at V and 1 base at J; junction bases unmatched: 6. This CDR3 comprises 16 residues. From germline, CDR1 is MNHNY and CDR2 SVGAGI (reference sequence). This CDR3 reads CASRITTGSGANVLTF. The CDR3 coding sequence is TGTGCCAGCAGAATTACGACAGGGTCTGGGGCCAACGTCCTGACTTTC.

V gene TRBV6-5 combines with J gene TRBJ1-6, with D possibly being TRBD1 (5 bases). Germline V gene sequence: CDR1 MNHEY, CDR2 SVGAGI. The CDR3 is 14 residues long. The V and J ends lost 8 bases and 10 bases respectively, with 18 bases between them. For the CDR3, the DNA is TGTGCCAGCGGGGCAGAGAGCAGAGGCTCACCCCTCCACTTT. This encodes CASGAESRGSPLHF.

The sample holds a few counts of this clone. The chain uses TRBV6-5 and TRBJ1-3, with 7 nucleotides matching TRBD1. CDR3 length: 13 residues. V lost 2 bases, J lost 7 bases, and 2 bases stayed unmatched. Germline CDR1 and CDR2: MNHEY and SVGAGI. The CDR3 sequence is CASSYGTANTIYF. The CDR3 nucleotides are TGTGCCAGCAGTTACGGGACAGCTAACACCATATATTTT.

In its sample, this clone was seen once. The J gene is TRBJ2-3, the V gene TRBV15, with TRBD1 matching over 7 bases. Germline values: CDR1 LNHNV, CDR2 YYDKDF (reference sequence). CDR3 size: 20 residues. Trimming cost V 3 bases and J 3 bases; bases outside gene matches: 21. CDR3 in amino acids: CATSSPHHLQTGVRTDTQYF. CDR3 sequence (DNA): TGTGCCACCAGCAGCCCACATCACCTACAAACAGGGGTTAGGACAGATACGCAGTATTTT.

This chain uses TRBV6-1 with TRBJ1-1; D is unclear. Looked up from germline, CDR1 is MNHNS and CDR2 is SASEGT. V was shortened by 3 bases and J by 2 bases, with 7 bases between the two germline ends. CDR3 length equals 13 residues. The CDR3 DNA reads TGTGCCAGCAGTGACAGAATAAACACTGAAGCTTTCTTT. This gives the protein CASSDRINTEAFF.

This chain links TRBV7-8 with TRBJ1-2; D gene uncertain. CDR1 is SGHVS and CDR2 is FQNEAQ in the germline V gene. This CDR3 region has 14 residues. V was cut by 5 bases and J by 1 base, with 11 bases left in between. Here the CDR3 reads CASSPGGINYGYTF. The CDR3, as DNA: TGTGCCAGCAGCCCCGGAGGAATTAACTATGGCTACACCTTC.

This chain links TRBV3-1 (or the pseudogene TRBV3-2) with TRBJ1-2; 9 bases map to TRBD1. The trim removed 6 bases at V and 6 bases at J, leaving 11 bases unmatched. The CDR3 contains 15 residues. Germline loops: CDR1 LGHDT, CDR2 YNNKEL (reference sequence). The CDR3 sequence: CASSKSWDRANGYTF. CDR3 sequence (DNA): TGTGCCAGCAGTAAAAGCTGGGACAGGGCGAATGGCTACACCTTC.

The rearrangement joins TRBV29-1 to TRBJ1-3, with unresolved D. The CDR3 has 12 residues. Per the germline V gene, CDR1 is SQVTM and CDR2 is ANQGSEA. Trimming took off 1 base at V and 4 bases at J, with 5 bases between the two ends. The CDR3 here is CSVEGRGNTIYF. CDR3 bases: TGCAGCGTTGAAGGTCGGGGAAACACCATATATTTT.

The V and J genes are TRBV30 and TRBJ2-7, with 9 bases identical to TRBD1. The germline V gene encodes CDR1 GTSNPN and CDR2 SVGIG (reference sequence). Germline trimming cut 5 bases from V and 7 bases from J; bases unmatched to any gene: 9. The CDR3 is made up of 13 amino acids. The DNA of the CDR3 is TGTGCCTGGGCCGGGACAGGGCTGGGTGAGCAGTACTTC. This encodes CAWAGTGLGEQYF.

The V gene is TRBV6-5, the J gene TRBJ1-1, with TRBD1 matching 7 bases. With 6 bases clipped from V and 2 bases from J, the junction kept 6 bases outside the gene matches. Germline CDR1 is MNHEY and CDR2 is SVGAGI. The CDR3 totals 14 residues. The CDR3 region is CASSYRGINTEAFF. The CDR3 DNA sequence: TGTGCCAGCAGCTACAGGGGCATTAACACTGAAGCTTTCTTT.

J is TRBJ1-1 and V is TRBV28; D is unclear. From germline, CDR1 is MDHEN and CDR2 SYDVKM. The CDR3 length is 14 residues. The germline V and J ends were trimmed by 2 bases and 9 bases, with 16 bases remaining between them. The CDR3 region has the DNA TGTGCCAGCAGTTTAGGGCGACCGGTGCTACAAGCTTTCTTT. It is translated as CASSLGRPVLQAFF. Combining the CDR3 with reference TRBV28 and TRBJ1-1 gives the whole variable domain DVKVTQSSRYLVKRTGEKVFLECVQDMDHENMFWYRQDPGLGLRLIYFSYDVKMKEKGDIPEGYSVSREKKERFSLILESASTNQTSMYLCASSLGRPVLQAFFGQGTRLTVV.

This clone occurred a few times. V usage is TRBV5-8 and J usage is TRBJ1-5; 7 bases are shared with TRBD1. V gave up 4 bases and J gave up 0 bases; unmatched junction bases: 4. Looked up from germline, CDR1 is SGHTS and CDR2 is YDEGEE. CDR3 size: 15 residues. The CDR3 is CASSTGTDSNQPQHF. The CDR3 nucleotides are TGTGCCAGCAGCACCGGGACAGATAGCAATCAGCCCCAGCATTTT.

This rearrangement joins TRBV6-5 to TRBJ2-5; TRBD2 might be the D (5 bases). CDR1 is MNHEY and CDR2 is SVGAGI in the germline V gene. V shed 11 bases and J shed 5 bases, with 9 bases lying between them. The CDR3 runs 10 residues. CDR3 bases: TGTGCCGGAGGCCGGGAGACCCAGTACTTC. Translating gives CAGGRETQYF.

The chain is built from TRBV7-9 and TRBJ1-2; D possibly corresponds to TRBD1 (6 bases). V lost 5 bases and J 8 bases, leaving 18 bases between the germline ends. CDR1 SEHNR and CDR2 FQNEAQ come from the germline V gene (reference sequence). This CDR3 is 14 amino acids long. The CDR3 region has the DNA TGTGCCAGCAGCGCCACCACAGGGCCCGGGGGCTACACCTTC. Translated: CASSATTGPGGYTF.

The CDR3 DNA is TGCGCCAGCAGCTTGATGGTGGGACAAACCTACGAGCAGTACTTC. This translates into CASSLMVGQTYEQYF. The V and J genes are TRBV5-1 and TRBJ2-7; a possible D gene is TRBD1 (6 bases). V lost 1 base to trimming and J lost 2 bases, with 13 bases between them. Germline V gene lookup returns CDR1 SGHRS and CDR2 YFSETQ. The CDR3 has 15 residues.

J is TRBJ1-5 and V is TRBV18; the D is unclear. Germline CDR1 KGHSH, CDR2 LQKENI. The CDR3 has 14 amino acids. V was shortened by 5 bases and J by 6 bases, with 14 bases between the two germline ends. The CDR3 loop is CASSGDLSGQPQHF. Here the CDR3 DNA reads TGTGCCAGCTCAGGAGATCTCAGCGGTCAGCCCCAGCATTTT.

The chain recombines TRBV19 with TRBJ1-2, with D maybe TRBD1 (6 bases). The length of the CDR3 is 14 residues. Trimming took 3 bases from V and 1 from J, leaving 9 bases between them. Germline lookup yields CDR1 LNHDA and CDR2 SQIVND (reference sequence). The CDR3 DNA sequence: TGTGCCAGTAGTATGGGGGCAATTAACTATGGCTACACCTTC. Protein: CASSMGAINYGYTF.

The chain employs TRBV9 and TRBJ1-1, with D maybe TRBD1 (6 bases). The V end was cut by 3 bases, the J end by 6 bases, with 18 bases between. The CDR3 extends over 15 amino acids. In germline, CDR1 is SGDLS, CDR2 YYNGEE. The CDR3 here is CASSEQQGGVAEAFF. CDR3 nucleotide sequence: TGTGCCAGCAGCGAACAACAGGGTGGGGTCGCTGAAGCTTTCTTT.